These 15 T cell receptor beta chains came from one sample sequenced in a study of STAT3 mutations in large granular lymphocyte leukemia. Clones were read by immunoSEQ multiplex PCR, and TCRdb kept only the in-frame ones, dropping some. This sample has 10,000 to 15,000 clones, with about nine tenths found just once. Findings and limits, study-wide: In T-cell large granular lymphocyte leukemia, about half of patients showed multiple immunodominant subclonotypes.

These receptors are not linked to any known antigen. The specimen sequenced was peripheral blood mononuclear cells. The receptors here all came from a man aged 35 to 55 with T-cell large granular lymphocyte leukemia. Some clones in this sample may be carry-over from other donors' samples.

This clone was seen a few times. This chain links TRBV5-1 with TRBJ1-1; D uncertain. Trimming took off 3 bases at V and 1 base at J, with 7 bases between the two ends. The CDR3 runs 13 residues. Germline V gives CDR1 SGHRS, CDR2 YFSETQ. CDR3 loop: CASSSPGNTEAFF. CDR3 nucleotides: TGCGCCAGCAGCTCACCGGGGAACACTGAAGCTTTCTTT.

This chain links TRBV5-5 with TRBJ1-2; 9 bases are a match to TRBD1. CDR1 is SGHKS, CDR2 YYEKEE, per germline (reference sequence). The J segment lost 5 bases and the V segment lost 4 bases, leaving 9 bases of the junction unmatched. There are 15 residues in the CDR3. The CDR3 region is CASSPLGQGEYGYTF. CDR3 sequence (DNA): TGTGCCAGCAGCCCCTTGGGACAGGGAGAATATGGCTACACCTTC.

This chain uses TRBV10-3 with TRBJ1-2; weak D call: TRBD1 (6 bases). Looked up from germline, CDR1 is ENHRY and CDR2 is SYGVKD. V was cut by 3 bases and J by 4 bases, with 18 bases left in between. CDR3 length: 16 amino acids. The CDR3 region has the DNA TGTGCCATCAGTGATCGGTATGGGGACAAGGGCTATGGCTACACCTTC. Amino acids: CAISDRYGDKGYGYTF.

The chain employs TRBV30 and TRBJ1-5; no clear D. Trimming stripped 1 base from V and 0 bases from J, with 4 bases between. This CDR3 is 13 amino acids long. CDR1 and CDR2 (germline): GTSNPN, SVGIG (reference sequence). CDR3 sequence reads: CAWSGDSNQPQHF. CDR3 DNA: TGTGCCTGGAGTGGGGATAGCAATCAGCCCCAGCATTTT.

This clone was detected only once. This chain joins TRBV27 and TRBJ1-1; D remains ambiguous. CDR3 length equals 14 residues. CDR1 is MNHEY, CDR2 SMNVEV, per germline (reference sequence). V lost 0 bases to trimming and J lost 1 base, with 6 bases between them. CDR3 region: CASSLSHRNTEAFF. The CDR3 bases are TGTGCCAGCAGTTTATCTCATAGGAACACTGAAGCTTTCTTT.

This clone was seen only once. This chain uses TRBV6-5 with TRBJ1-2; TRBD1 is a possible D gene (6 bases). The CDR3 is 15 residues long. Germline CDR1 and CDR2: MNHEY and SVGAGI. Trimming cost V 6 bases and J 0 bases, with 14 bases left between them. This chain's CDR3 is CASRLGTSTNYGYTF. The DNA for the CDR3 is TGTGCCAGCAGACTCGGGACATCCACTAACTATGGCTACACCTTC.

The V and J genes are TRBV25-1 and TRBJ2-5; D is unresolved. Germline-derived CDR1 and CDR2 are MGHDK and SYGVNS. Trimming shortened V by 2 bases and J by 10 bases, and 11 bases separated the two germline ends. The CDR3 extends over 12 amino acids. CDR3 in DNA: TGTGCCAGCAGTGAACGTACCGCCGGCCAGTACTTC. It yields the protein CASSERTAGQYF.

The genes are TRBV7-2 and TRBJ2-7; 7 bases are a match to TRBD1. CDR1 and CDR2 (germline): SGHTA, FQGNSA. V lost 5 bases, J lost 2 bases, and 6 bases stayed unmatched. This CDR3 region has 14 residues. CDR3 amino acids: CASSPGTAAYEQYF. CDR3 in DNA: TGTGCCAGCAGCCCTGGGACAGCTGCCTACGAGCAGTACTTC.

The rearrangement uses TRBV5-1 and TRBJ1-2, with D unclear. The V gene lost 2 bases and the J gene lost 5 bases, with 7 bases spanning the gap. This CDR3 region has 12 residues. CDR1 and CDR2 (germline): SGHRS, YFSETQ. This chain's CDR3 is CASSFHGYGYTF. DNA for the CDR3: TGCGCCAGCAGCTTTCACGGGTATGGCTACACCTTC.

This rearrangement joins TRBV5-4 to TRBJ2-5; D not resolved. V lost 2 bases and J lost 0, with 11 bases in between. Looked up from germline, CDR1 is SGHNT and CDR2 is YYREEE (reference sequence). CDR3 length: 15 amino acids. The CDR3 DNA is TGTGCCAGCAGCTTCGGTTTGGCCAACCAAGAGACCCAGTACTTC. Protein product: CASSFGLANQETQYF.

The chain recombines TRBV27 with TRBJ2-2; no firm D call. V dropped 2 bases and J dropped 6 bases, with 10 bases sitting between them. The CDR3 is made up of 14 amino acids. Germline assignment: CDR1 MNHEY and CDR2 SMNVEV (reference sequence). The CDR3 sequence is CASSLISRAGELFF. CDR3 coding DNA: TGTGCCAGCAGTTTAATCTCACGGGCCGGGGAGCTGTTTTTT.

This sequence joins TRBV21-1 and TRBJ1-1; the table calls TRBD1, which could not be checked here. TRBV21-1 counts as a pseudogene. The CDR3 covers 17 residues. The CDR3 bases are TGTGCCAGCAGCAAAGCGCAGACAGGGGAAGTGAACACTGAAGCTTTCTTT. Translated, it gives CASSKAQTGEVNTEAFF.

V gene TRBV7-9 combines with J gene TRBJ1-2, with 7 bases fitting TRBD1. CDR1 and CDR2 from the germline V gene are SEHNR and FQNEAQ (reference sequence). This CDR3 is 14 amino acids long. Trimming at V came to 4 bases and at J to 4 bases, leaving 6 bases not matched to a gene. The CDR3 coding sequence is TGTGCCAGCAGCTCCCCCGGGACAGCCTATGGCTACACCTTC. As protein: CASSSPGTAYGYTF.

V and J are TRBV4-1 and TRBJ2-3; D gene uncertain. The germline V gene has CDR1 MGHRA and CDR2 YSYEKL. The CDR3 sequence is 14 residues long. V was trimmed by 4 bases and J by 1 base, leaving 9 bases between them. The CDR3 nucleotides read TGCGCCAGCAGCCCCGAGGACCGCACAGATACGCAGTATTTT. Translation: CASSPEDRTDTQYF.

The chain is built from TRBV6-1 and TRBJ1-1; possible D gene TRBD1, 5 bases. V shed 3 bases and J shed 0 bases, with 23 bases lying between them. Germline V gene data show CDR1 as MNHNS and CDR2 as SASEGT. The CDR3 spans 19 residues. The CDR3 is CASSDPRDSGLSMNTEAFF. In DNA form, the CDR3 reads TGTGCCAGCAGTGACCCCCGGGACTCAGGCTTGAGCATGAACACTGAAGCTTTCTTT.